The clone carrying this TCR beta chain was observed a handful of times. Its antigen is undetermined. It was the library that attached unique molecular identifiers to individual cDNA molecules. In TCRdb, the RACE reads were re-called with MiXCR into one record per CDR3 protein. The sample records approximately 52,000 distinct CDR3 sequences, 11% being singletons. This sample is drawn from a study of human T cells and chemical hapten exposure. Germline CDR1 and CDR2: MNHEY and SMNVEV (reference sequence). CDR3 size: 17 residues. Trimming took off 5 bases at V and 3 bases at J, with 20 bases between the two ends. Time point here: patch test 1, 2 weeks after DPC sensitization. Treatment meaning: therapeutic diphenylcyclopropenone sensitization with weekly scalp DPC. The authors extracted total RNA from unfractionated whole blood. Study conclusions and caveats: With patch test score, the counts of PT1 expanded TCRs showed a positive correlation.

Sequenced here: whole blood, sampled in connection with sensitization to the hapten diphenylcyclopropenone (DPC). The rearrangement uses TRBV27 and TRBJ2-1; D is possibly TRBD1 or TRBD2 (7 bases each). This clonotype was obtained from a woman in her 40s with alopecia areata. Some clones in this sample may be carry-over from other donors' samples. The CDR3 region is CASSGWTSQGGYNEQFF. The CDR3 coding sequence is TGTGCCAGCAGTGGCTGGACTAGTCAGGGGGGCTACAATGAGCAGTTCTTC.